This T cell receptor (beta chain) originates from a study of CD8 T cells in ankylosing spondylitis. TCRdb reanalysed the 5' RACE reads using MiXCR and keeps one entry per CDR3 protein. The sample lists more than 110,000 distinct CDR3 sequences; roughly 8% were seen once. The CDR3 is 13 residues long. V dropped 6 bases and J dropped 3 bases, with 14 bases sitting between them. Germline CDR1 DFQATT, CDR2 SNEGSKA (reference sequence). This receptor was identified in a male donor with ankylosing spondylitis. The V call is TRBV20-1, the J call TRBJ2-5; D not certain. Sequencing was carried out using synovial fluid, either unsorted or a sorted T cell fraction (not recorded which). The CDR3 here is CSARVLPKETQYF. CDR3 sequence (DNA): TGCAGTGCCCGGGTCCTCCCAAAAGAGACCCAGTACTTC.